Listed below are T cell receptor beta chains from one sample, sequenced in a study of blood T cell repertoires in COVID-19. The method was immunoSEQ multiplex PCR; TCRdb's version includes in-frame clones alone and lacks a portion of them. There are about 240,000 clones in the sample; around 88% occur only once, and 3% to 4% lies in the top ten. Material: PBMCs or T cells enriched from blood (not recorded which). The receptors were gathered from a woman aged 40 to 50 with acute COVID-19. CDR3s include the opening cysteine and the closing phenylalanine or tryptophan. D genes are given only for firm matches. A clone size is listed for some rows: how often the clone was seen (once, few, many), or a class if it is expanded.

>TRBV10-3|TRBJ2-2|.|.
CAISEGGVGELFF
>TRBV6-1|TRBJ2-7|.|.
CASSESGLSYEQYF
>TRBV4-1|TRBJ2-5|TRBD1|.
CASSQDQTGVKETQYF
>TRBV10-2|TRBJ1-5|.|.
CASSESLSNQPQHF
>TRBV3-1/TRBV3-2|TRBJ1-3|.|once
CASSQDGASENTIYF
>TRBV4-1|TRBJ1-5|TRBD1|.
CASSQGQGDIQPQHF
>TRBV27|TRBJ1-3|.|.
CASSFDRGNTIYF
>TRBV19|TRBJ2-4|.|.
CASSIDGAGGGKNIQYF
>TRBV19|TRBJ1-5|.|.
CASSIKGGGNQPQHF
>TRBV5-1|TRBJ2-5|.|few
CASSLDGQSKETQYF
>TRBV25-1|TRBJ1-1|.|.
CASSEFPGVREAFF
>TRBV24-1|TRBJ2-5|.|.
CATSDDRGAGETQYF
>TRBV5-1|TRBJ2-1|.|few
CASSLGDSLDEQFF
>TRBV7-9|TRBJ1-2|TRBD1|.
CASSLGRGVNGYTF
>TRBV6-5|TRBJ2-3|TRBD1|.
CASSPGGAADTQYF
>TRBV18|TRBJ2-1|.|.
CASSPLGPPARAVSSYNEQFF
>TRBV19|TRBJ1-1|TRBD1|.
CASSISGGNTEAFF
>TRBV20-1|TRBJ2-1|.|many
CSAKLVNEQFF
>TRBV20-1|TRBJ2-1|TRBD1|.
CSASWGQGSLDEQFF
>TRBV29-1|TRBJ2-1|TRBD2|.
CSVVGSGRGTYNEQFF
>TRBV30|TRBJ2-2|.|.
CAWSVSGWGELFF
>TRBV27|TRBJ2-1|TRBD2|.
CASSPLAGGHNEQFF
>TRBV29-1|TRBJ2-7|.|.
CSGQIGLEQYF
>TRBV6-5|TRBJ2-5|.|.
CASSYGRGAETQYF
>TRBV7-2|TRBJ2-1|TRBD2|.
CASSMTSGSPNEQFF
>TRBV15|TRBJ1-6|.|.
CATSRGQVNSPLHF
>TRBV3-1/TRBV3-2|TRBJ2-1|.|few
CASSSSSKLDYNEQFF
>TRBV5-6|TRBJ2-3|.|.
CASRENRADTQYF
>TRBV6-5|TRBJ2-1|TRBD2|.
CASRTGTSGLGEQFF
>TRBV5-1|TRBJ2-3|.|.
CASSLVQTQATRSTDTQYF
>TRBV2|TRBJ2-3|TRBD2|.
CASSGAGGTDTQYF
>TRBV4-2|TRBJ2-4|TRBD1|.
CASSQSDRAKDIQYF
>TRBV28|TRBJ2-7|.|once
CASSFSGSSYEQYF
>TRBV5-1|TRBJ2-7|.|.
CASSLGVTPDREQYF
>TRBV28|TRBJ2-5|TRBD1|.
CASSLEGGFETQYF
>TRBV11-2|TRBJ2-3|.|.
CASSLVGRDTQYF
>TRBV27|TRBJ2-1|.|.
CASSLSGGYEQFF
>TRBV7-9|TRBJ1-1|TRBD1|.
CASSQGANTEAFF